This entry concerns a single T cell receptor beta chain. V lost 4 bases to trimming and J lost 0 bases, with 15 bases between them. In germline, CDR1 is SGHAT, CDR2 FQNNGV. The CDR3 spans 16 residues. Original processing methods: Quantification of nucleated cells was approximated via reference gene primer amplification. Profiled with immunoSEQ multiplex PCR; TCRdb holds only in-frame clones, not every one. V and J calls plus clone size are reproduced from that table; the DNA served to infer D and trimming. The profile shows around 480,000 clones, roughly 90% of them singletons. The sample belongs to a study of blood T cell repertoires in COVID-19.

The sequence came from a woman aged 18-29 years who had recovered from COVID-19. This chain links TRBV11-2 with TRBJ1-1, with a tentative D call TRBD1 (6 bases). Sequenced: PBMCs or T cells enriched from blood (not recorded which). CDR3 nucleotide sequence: TGTGCCAGCAGCTCCTCGACAGGTCTAATGAACACTGAAGCTTTCTTT. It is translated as CASSSSTGLMNTEAFF.